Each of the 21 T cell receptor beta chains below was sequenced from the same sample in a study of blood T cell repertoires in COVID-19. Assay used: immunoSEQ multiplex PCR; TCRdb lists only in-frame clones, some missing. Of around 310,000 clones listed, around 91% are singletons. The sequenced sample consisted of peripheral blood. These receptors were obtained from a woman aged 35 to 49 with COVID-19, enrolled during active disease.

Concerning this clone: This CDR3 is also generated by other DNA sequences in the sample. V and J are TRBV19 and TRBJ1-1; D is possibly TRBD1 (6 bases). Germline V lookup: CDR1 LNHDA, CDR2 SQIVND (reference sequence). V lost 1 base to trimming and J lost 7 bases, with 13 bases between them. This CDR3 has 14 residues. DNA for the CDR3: TGTGCCAGTAGTATAGCCGGGGGGCGGGGTGAAGCTTTCTTT. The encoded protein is CASSIAGGRGEAFF.

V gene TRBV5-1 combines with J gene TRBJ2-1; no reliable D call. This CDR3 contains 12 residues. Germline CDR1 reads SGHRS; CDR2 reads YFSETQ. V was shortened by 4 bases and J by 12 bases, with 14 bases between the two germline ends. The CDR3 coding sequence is TGCGCCAGCAGCCTCCAGGTCGAGAGGCAGTTCTTC. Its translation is CASSLQVERQFF.

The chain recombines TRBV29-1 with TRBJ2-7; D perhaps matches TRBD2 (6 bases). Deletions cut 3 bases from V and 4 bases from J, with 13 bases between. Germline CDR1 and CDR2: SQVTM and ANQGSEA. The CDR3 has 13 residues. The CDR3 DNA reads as TGCAGCGTTGATCGGGACGGGGGATACGAGCAGTACTTC. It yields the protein CSVDRDGGYEQYF.

CDR3 loop: CASSLVLMNTEAFF. CDR3 nucleotides: TGTGCCAGCAGCTTAGTTTTAATGAACACTGAAGCTTTCTTT. The chain combines TRBV7-9 with TRBJ1-1; D gene uncertain. CDR3 length: 14 amino acids. The V end was cut by 1 base, the J end by 0 bases, with 6 bases between. Germline-derived CDR1 and CDR2 are SEHNR and FQNEAQ (reference sequence).

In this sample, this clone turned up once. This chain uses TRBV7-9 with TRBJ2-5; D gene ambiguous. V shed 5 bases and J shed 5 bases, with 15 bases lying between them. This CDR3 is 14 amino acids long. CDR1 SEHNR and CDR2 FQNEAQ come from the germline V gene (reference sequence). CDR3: CASSPSLRLETQYF. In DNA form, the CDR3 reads TGTGCCAGCAGCCCCTCCTTGCGGTTGGAGACCCAGTACTTC.

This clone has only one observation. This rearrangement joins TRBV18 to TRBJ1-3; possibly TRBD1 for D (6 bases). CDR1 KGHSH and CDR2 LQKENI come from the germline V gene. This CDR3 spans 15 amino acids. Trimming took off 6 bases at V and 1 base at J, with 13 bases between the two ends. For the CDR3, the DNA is TGTGCCAGCTCCCTCGACAGGCAGTCTGGAAACACCATATATTTT. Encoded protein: CASSLDRQSGNTIYF.

The CDR3 DNA follows: TGTGCCAGCAGCTTACTTCGGGTTGCCTACGAGCAGTACTTC. Translating it yields CASSLLRVAYEQYF. V gene TRBV7-8 combines with J gene TRBJ2-7; D gene uncertain. Germline V gene data show CDR1 as SGHVS and CDR2 as FQNEAQ. V was pared by 2 bases and J by 2 bases, with 10 bases between. The CDR3 has 14 residues. The full variable domain, in which reference TRBV7-8 and TRBJ2-7 provide the parts outside the CDR3, is GAGVSQSPRYKVAKRGQDVALRCDPISGHVSLFWYQQALGQGPEFLTYFQNEAQLDKSGLPSDRFFAERPEGSVSTLKIQRTQQEDSAVYLCASSLLRVAYEQYFGPGTRLTVT.

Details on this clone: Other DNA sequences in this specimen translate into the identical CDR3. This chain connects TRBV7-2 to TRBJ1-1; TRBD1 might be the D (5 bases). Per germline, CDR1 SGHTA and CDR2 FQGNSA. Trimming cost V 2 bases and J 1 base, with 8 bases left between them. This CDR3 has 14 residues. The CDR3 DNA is TGTGCCAGCAGCTTACAGGGCGGGAACACTGAAGCTTTCTTT. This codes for CASSLQGGNTEAFF.

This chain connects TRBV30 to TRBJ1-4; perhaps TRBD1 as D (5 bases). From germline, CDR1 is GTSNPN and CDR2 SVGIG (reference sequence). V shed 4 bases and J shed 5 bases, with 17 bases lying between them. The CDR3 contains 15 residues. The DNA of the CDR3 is TGTGCCTGGACGGTCCCGACACGGGGGAATGAAAAACTGTTTTTT. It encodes CAWTVPTRGNEKLFF.

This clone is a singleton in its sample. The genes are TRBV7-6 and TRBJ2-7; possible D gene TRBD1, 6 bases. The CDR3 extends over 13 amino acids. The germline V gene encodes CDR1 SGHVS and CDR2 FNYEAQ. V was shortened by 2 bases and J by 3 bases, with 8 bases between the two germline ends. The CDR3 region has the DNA TGTGCCAGCAGCTTAAGGACAGACTACGAGCAGTACTTC. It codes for CASSLRTDYEQYF.

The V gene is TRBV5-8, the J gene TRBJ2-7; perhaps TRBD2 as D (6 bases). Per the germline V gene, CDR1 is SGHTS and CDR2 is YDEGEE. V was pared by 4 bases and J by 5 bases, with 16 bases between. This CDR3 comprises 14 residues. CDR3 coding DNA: TGTGCCAGCAGCCCGGGACTCCGGGGTAACGAGCAGTACTTC. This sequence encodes CASSPGLRGNEQYF.

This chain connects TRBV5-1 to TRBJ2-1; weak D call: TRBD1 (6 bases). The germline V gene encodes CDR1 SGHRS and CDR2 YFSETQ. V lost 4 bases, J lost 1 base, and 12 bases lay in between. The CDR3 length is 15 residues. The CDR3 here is CASSIATGSYNEQFF. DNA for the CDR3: TGCGCCAGCAGCATAGCGACAGGTTCCTACAATGAGCAGTTCTTC.

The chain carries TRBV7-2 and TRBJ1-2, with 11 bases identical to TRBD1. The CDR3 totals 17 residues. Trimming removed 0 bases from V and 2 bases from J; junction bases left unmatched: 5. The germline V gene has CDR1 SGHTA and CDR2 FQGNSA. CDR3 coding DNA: TGTGCCAGCAGCTTAGCAGGACAGGGGGCGTACAACTATGGCTACACCTTC. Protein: CASSLAGQGAYNYGYTF.

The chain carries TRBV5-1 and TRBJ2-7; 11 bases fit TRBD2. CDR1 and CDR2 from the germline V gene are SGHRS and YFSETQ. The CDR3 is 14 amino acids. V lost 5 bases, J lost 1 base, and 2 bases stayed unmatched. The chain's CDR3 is CASRVAGGSYEQYF. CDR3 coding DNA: TGCGCCAGCAGAGTAGCGGGGGGGTCCTACGAGCAGTACTTC. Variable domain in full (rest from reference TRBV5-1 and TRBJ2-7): KAGVTQTPRYLIKTRGQQVTLSCSPISGHRSVSWYQQTPGQGLQFLFEYFSETQRNKGNFPGRFSGRQFSNSRSEMNVSTLELGDSALYLCASRVAGGSYEQYFGPGTRLTVT.

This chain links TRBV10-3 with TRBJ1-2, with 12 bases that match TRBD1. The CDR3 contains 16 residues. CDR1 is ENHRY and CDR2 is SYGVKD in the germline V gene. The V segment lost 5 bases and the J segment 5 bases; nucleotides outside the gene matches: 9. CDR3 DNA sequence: TGTGCCATCAGTCCGGGACAGGGGGCACCCGGGTATGGCTACACCTTC. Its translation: CAISPGQGAPGYGYTF.

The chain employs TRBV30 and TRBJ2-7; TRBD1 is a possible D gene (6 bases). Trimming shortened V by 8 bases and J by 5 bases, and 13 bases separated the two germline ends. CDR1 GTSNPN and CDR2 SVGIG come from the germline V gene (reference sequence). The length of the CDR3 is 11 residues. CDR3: CAQGSRDEQYF. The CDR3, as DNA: TGTGCCCAGGGGTCGAGGGACGAGCAGTACTTC.

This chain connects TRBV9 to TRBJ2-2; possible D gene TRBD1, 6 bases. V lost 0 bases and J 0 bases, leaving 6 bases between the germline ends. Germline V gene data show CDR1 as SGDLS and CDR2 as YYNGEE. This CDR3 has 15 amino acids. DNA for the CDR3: TGTGCCAGCAGCGTAGGGGACACGAACACCGGGGAGCTGTTTTTT. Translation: CASSVGDTNTGELFF.

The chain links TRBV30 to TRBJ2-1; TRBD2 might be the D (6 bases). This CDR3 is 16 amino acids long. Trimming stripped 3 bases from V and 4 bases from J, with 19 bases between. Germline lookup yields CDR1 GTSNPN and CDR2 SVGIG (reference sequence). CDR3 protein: CAWRKGPGDSYNEQFF. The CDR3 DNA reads TGTGCCTGGAGAAAAGGGCCGGGAGACTCGTACAATGAGCAGTTCTTC.

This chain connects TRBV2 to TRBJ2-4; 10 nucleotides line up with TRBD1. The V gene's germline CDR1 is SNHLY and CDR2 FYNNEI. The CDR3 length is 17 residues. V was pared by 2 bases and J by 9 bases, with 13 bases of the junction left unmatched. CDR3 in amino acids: CASSEQPPGTGDVIQYF. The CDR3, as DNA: TGTGCCAGCAGTGAACAACCTCCCGGGACAGGGGATGTCATTCAGTACTTC.

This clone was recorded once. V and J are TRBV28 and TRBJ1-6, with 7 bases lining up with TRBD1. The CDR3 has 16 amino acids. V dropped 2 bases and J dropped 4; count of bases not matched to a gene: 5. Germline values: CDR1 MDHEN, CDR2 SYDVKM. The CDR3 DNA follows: TGTGCCAGCAGTTTAGAGGCCAGGGGGTATAATTCACCCCTCCACTTT. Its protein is CASSLEARGYNSPLHF. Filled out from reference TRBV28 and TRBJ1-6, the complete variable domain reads DVKVTQSSRYLVKRTGEKVFLECVQDMDHENMFWYRQDPGLGLRLIYFSYDVKMKEKGDIPEGYSVSREKKERFSLILESASTNQTSMYLCASSLEARGYNSPLHFGNGTRLTVT.

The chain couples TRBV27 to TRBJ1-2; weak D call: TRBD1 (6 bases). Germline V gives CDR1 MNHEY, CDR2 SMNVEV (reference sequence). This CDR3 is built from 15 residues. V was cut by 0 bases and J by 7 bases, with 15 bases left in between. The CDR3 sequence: CASSLSPTGTGGYTF. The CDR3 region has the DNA TGTGCCAGCAGTTTATCTCCAACAGGGACGGGTGGCTACACCTTC.